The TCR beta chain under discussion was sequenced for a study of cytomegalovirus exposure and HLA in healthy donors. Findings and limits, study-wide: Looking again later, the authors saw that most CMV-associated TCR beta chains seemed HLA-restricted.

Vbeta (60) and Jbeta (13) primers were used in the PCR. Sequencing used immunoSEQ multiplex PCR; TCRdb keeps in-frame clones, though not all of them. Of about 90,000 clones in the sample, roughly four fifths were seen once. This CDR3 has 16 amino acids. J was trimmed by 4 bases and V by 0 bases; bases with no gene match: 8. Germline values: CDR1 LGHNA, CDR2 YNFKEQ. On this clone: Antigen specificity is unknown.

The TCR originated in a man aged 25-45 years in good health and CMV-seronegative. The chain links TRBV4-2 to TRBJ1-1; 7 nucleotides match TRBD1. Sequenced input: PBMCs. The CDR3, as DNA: TGTGCCAGCAGCCAAGATAGTACGACAGGGATCACTGAAGCTTTCTTT. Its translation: CASSQDSTTGITEAFF.